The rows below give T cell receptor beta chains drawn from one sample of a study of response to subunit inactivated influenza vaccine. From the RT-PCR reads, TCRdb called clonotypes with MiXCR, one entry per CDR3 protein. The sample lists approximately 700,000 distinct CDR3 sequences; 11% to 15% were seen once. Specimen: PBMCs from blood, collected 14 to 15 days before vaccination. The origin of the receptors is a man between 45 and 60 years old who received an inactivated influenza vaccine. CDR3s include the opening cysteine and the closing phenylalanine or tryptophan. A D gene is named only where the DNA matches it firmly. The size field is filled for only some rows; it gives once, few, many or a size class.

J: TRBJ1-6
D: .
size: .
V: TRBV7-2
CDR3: CASSFGRGYNSPLHF
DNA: TGTGCCAGCAGCTTTGGCAGGGGCTATAATTCACCCCTCCACTTT

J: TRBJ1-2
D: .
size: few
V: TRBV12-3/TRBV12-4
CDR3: CASSLGPSVGYGYTF
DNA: TGTGCCAGCAGTTTAGGTCCCAGCGTGGGCTATGGCTACACCTTC

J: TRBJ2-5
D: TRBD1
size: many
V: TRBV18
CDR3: CASSPFTGGLQETQYF
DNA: TGTGCCAGCTCACCATTCACAGGGGGCCTTCAAGAGACCCAGTACTTC

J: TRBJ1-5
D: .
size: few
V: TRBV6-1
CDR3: CASSEGGVQPQHF
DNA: TGTGCCAGCAGTGAAGGGGGGGTTCAGCCCCAGCATTTT

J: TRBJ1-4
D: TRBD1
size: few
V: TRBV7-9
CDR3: CASSNTGGREKLFF
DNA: TGTGCCAGCAGCAACACAGGGGGCCGAGAAAAACTGTTTTTT

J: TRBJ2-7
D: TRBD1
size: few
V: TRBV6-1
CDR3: CASSPGTGGAHYEQYF
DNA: TGTGCCAGCAGTCCCGGGACAGGGGGCGCACACTACGAGCAGTACTTC

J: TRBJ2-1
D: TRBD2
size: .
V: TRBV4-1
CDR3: CASSHSTSGGDNEQFF
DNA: TGCGCCAGCAGCCACTCCACTAGCGGGGGGGACAATGAGCAGTTCTTC

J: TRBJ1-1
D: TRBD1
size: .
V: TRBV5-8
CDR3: CASSEQGTRGTEAFF
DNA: TGTGCCAGCAGCGAACAGGGGACCAGGGGCACTGAAGCTTTCTTT

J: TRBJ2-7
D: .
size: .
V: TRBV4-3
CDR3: CASSQEGDPNYEQYF
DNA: TGCGCCAGCAGCCAAGAGGGGGACCCCAACTACGAGCAGTACTTC

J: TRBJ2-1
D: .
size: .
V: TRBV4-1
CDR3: CASSPAALARKIAREQFF
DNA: TGCGCCAGCAGCCCAGCCGCACTGGCTCGGAAGATTGCCAGAGAGCAGTTCTTC

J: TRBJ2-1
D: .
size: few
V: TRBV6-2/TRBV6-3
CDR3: CAPSGRRRNEQFF
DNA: TGTGCCCCCTCGGGCAGGAGGCGCAATGAGCAGTTCTTC

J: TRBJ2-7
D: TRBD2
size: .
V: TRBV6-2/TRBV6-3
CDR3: CASSPGTSFSYEQYF
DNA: TGTGCCAGCAGCCCCGGGACTAGTTTTTCCTACGAGCAGTACTTC

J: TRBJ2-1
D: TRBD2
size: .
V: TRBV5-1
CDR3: CASSVVGSGGGEQFF
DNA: TGCGCCAGCAGCGTCGTTGGTAGCGGGGGTGGTGAGCAGTTCTTC

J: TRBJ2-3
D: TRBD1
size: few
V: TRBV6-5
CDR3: CASSYRQGVIDTQYF
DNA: TGTGCCAGCAGTTACCGTCAGGGGGTGATAGATACGCAGTATTTT

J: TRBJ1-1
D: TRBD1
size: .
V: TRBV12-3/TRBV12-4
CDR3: CASKGQAEAFF
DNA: TGTGCCAGCAAAGGACAGGCAGAAGCTTTCTTT

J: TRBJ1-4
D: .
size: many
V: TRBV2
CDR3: CASSPDLNRLATNEKLFF
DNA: TGTGCCAGCAGCCCGGACCTCAACAGGCTAGCAACTAATGAAAAACTGTTTTTT

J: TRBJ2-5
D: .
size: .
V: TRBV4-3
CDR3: CASSQDHRGETQYF
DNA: TGCGCCAGCAGCCAAGATCATCGGGGAGAGACCCAGTACTTC

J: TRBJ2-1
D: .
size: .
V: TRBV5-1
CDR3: CASSPPVGPGDEQFF
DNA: TGCGCCAGCAGCCCTCCGGTGGGGCCTGGGGATGAGCAGTTCTTC

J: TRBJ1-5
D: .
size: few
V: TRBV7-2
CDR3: CASSPEGRSNQPQHF
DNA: TGTGCCAGCAGCCCGGAGGGTCGGAGCAATCAGCCCCAGCATTTT

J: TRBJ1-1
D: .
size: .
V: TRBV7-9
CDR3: CASSFTPNTEAFF
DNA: TGTGCCAGCAGCTTCACCCCGAACACTGAAGCTTTCTTT

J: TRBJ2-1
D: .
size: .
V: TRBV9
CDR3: CASSVEGGDYNEQFF
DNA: TGTGCCAGCAGCGTAGAGGGGGGCGACTACAATGAGCAGTTCTTC

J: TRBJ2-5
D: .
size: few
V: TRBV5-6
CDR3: CASSQPSQTQYF
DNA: TGTGCCAGCAGCCAACCCAGTCAGACCCAGTACTTC

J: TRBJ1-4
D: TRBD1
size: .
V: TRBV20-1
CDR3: CSASGQGAANEKLFF
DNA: TGCAGTGCTAGCGGGCAGGGGGCAGCTAATGAAAAACTGTTTTTT

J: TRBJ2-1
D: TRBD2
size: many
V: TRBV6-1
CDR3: CASSEGLAGRSYNEQFF
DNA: TGTGCCAGCAGTGAGGGACTAGCGGGACGATCCTACAATGAGCAGTTCTTC

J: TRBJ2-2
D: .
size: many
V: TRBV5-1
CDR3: CASSLVAGELFF
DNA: TGCGCCAGCAGCTTGGTCGCCGGGGAGCTGTTTTTT

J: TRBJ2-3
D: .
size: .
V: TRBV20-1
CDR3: CSAENRRTSTDTQYF
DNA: TGCAGTGCTGAGAACAGGAGAACTAGCACAGATACGCAGTATTTT

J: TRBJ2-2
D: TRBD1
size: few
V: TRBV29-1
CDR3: CSVGQGYAGELFF
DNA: TGCAGCGTTGGACAGGGCTACGCCGGGGAGCTGTTTTTT

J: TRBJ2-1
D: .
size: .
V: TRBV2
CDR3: CASSELRNGSEQFF
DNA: TGTGCCAGCAGTGAACTCCGAAACGGGTCTGAGCAGTTCTTC

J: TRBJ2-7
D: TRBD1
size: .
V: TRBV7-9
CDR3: CASSPRDSPAYEQYF
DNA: TGTGCCAGCAGCCCCCGGGACAGCCCGGCCTACGAGCAGTACTTC

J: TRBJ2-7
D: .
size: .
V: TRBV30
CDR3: CAWGPSSYEQYF
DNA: TGTGCCTGGGGCCCTAGCTCCTACGAGCAGTACTTC

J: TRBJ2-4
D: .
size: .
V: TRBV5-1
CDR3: CASSLGQAENIQYF
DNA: TGCGCCAGCAGCTTGGGACAGGCTGAGAACATTCAGTACTTC

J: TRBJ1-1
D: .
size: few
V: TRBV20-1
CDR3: CSAREFLWNTEAFF
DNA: TGCAGTGCTAGGGAGTTTCTTTGGAACACTGAAGCTTTCTTT

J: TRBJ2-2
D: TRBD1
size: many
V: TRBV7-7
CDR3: CASSPGQGHTGELFF
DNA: TGTGCCAGCAGCCCGGGACAGGGGCACACCGGGGAGCTGTTTTTT

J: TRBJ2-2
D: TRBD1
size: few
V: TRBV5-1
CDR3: CASSSGQGVLNTGELFF
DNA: TGCGCCAGCAGCTCGGGACAGGGGGTCCTTAACACCGGGGAGCTGTTTTTT

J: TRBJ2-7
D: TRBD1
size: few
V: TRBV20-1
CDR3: CSARRGRGSYEQYF
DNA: TGCAGTGCTAGGAGGGGGCGAGGCTCCTACGAGCAGTACTTC

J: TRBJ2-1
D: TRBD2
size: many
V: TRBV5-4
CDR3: CASSISGRSYNEQFF
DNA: TGTGCCAGCAGCATTAGCGGGAGGTCCTACAATGAGCAGTTCTTC

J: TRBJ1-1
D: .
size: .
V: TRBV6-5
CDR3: CASSYSVQFNTEAFF
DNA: TGTGCCAGCAGTTACTCGGTACAGTTCAACACTGAAGCTTTCTTT

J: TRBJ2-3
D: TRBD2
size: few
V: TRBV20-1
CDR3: CSASGTTSNTDTQYF
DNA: TGCAGTGCTAGTGGGACTACCAGTAACACAGATACGCAGTATTTT

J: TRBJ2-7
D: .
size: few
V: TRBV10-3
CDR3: CAISDWKGGSYEQYF
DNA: TGTGCCATCAGTGACTGGAAAGGGGGAAGCTACGAGCAGTACTTC

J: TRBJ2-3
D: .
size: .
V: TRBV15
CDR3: CATSRDRSGTDTQYF
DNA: TGTGCCACCAGCAGAGATCGTAGTGGCACAGATACGCAGTATTTT

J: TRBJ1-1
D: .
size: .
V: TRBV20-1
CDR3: CSAKGGTSRNTEAFF
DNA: TGCAGTGCCAAGGGAGGGACGAGCCGAAACACTGAAGCTTTCTTT

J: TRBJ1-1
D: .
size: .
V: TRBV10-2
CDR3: CATFVTHTEAFF
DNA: TGCGCCACGTTCGTCACCCACACTGAAGCTTTCTTT

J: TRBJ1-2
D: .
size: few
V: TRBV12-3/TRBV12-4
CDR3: CASSLQRGYTF
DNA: TGTGCCAGCAGTTTACAACGCGGCTACACCTTC

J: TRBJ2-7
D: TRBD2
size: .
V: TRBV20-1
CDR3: CSARDTGTSGRGEQYF
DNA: TGCAGTGCTAGAGACACAGGGACTAGCGGACGGGGGGAGCAGTACTTC

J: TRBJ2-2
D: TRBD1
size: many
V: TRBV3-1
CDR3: CASSQGQGLAGELFF
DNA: TGTGCCAGCAGCCAAGGACAGGGGTTGGCCGGGGAGCTGTTTTTT

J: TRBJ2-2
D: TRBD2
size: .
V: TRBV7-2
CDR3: CASSQGLATGELFF
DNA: TGTGCCAGCAGCCAGGGACTAGCTACCGGGGAGCTGTTTTTT

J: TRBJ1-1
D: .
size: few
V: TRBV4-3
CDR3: CASSQGGGLSTEAFF
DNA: TGCGCCAGCAGCCAAGGAGGGGGGCTCTCGACTGAAGCTTTCTTT

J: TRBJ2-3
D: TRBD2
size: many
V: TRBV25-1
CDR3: CASSEFGTSDTQYF
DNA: TGTGCCAGCAGTGAATTCGGGACTAGTGATACGCAGTATTTT

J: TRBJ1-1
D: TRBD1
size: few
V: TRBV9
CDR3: CASSVGARGRITEAFF
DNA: TGTGCCAGCAGCGTAGGTGCCAGGGGGAGGATCACTGAAGCTTTCTTT

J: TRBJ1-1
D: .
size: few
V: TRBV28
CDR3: CASQNTEAFF
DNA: TGTGCCAGCCAGAACACTGAAGCTTTCTTT

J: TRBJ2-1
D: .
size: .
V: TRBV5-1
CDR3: CASSLYTGATFF
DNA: TGCGCCAGCAGCCTATATACCGGGGCCACGTTCTTC

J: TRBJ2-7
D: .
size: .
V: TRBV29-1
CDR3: CSVEGQGRLHEQYF
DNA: TGCAGCGTTGAAGGGCAGGGGAGGCTCCACGAGCAGTACTTC

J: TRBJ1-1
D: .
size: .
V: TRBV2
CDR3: CATGQTEAFF
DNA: TGTGCCACCGGACAGACTGAAGCTTTCTTT